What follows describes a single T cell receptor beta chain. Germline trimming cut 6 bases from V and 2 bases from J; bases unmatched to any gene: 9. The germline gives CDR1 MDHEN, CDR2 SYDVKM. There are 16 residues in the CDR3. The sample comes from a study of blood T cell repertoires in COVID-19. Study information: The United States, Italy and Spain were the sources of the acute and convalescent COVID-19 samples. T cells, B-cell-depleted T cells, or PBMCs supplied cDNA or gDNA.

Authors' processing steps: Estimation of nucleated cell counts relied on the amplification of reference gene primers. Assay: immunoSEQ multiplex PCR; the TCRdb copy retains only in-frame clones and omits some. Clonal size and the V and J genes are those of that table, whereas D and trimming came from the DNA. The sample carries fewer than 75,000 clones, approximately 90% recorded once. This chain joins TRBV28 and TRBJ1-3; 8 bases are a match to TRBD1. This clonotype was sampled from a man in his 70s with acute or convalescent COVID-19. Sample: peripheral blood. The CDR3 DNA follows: TGTGCCAGCAGGGTTGACAGGGGATTGACTGGAAACACCATATATTTT. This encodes CASRVDRGLTGNTIYF. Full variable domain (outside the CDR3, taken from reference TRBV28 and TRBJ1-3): DVKVTQSSRYLVKRTGEKVFLECVQDMDHENMFWYRQDPGLGLRLIYFSYDVKMKEKGDIPEGYSVSREKKERFSLILESASTNQTSMYLCASRVDRGLTGNTIYFGEGSWLTVV.